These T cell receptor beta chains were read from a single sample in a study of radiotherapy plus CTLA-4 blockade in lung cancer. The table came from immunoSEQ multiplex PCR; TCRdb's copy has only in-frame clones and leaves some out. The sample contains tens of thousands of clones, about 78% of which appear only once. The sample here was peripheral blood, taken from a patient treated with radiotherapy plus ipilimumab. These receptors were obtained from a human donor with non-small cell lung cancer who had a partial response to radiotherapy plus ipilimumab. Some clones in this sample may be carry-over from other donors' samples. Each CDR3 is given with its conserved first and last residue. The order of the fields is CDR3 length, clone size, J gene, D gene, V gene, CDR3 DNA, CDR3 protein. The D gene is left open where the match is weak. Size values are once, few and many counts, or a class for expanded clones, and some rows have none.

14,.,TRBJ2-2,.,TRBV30,TGTGCCTGGAGTCCTCGGGGAGGAAACGGGGAGCTGTTTTTT,CAWSPRGGNGELFF
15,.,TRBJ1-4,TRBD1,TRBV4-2,TGTGCCAGCAGCCGGACAGGGGGAACTAATGAAAAACTGTTTTTT,CASSRTGGTNEKLFF
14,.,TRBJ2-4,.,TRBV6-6,TGTGCCAGCAGTTCGGAGGTCCTCATGAACATTCAGTACTTC,CASSSEVLMNIQYF
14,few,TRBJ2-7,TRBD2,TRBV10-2,TGCGCCAGCAGACGGACTAGCGGGAGGGGCGAGCAGTACTTC,CASRRTSGRGEQYF
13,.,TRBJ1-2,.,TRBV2,TGTGCCAGCAGGCCCGACAGGAGTAATGGCTACACCTTC,CASRPDRSNGYTF
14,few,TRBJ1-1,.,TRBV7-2,TGTGCCAGCAGCTTAAACAGGTTGAACACTGAAGCTTTCTTT,CASSLNRLNTEAFF
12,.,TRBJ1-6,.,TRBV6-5,TGTGCCAGCAGTTACGGCGGTTCACCCCTCCACTTT,CASSYGGSPLHF
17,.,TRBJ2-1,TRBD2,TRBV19,TGTGCCAGTAGTACGCGTCCCGGCCAGCGGGAGAGGGATGAGCAGTTCTTC,CASSTRPGQRERDEQFF
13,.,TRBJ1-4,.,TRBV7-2,TGTGCCAGCAGCTTGCAGGGGAATGAAAAACTGTTTTTT,CASSLQGNEKLFF
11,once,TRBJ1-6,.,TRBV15,TGTGCCACCAGCAGAGGACTGGGTCTCCACTTT,CATSRGLGLHF
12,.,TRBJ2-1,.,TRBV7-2,TGTGCCAGCACCCAGACTATGATTGAGCAGTTCTTC,CASTQTMIEQFF
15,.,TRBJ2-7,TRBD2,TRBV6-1,TGTGCCAGCAGTGAACCGCCTAGCGGCCCCTACGAGCAGTACTTC,CASSEPPSGPYEQYF
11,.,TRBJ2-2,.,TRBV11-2,TGTGCCAGCAGCCGGGGAGGGGAGCTGTTTTTT,CASSRGGELFF